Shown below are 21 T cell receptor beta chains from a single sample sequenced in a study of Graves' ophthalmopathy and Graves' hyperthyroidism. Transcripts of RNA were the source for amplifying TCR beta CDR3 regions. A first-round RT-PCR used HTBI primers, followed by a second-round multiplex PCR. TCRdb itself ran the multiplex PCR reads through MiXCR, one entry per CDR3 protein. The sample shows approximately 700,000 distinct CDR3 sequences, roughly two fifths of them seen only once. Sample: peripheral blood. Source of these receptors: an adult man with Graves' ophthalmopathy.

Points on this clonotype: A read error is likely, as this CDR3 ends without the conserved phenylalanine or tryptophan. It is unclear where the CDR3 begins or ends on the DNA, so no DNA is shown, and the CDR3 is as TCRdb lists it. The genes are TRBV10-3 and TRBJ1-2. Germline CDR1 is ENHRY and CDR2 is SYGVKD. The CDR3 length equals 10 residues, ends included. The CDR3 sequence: CAISEVSDTY.

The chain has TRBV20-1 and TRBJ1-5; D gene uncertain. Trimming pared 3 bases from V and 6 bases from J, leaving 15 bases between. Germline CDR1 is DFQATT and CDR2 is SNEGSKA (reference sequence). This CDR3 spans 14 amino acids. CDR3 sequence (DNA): TGCAGTGCTAGCGAGGGAGGGCGCGGTCAGCCCCAGCATTTT. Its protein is CSASEGGRGQPQHF.

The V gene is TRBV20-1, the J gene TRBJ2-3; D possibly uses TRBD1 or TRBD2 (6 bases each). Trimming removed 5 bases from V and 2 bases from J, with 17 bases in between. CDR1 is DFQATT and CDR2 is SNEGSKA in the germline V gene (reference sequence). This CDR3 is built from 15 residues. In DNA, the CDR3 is TGCAGTGCTCCAGTCCCCGGGGGCTTCACAGATACGCAGTATTTT. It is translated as CSAPVPGGFTDTQYF.

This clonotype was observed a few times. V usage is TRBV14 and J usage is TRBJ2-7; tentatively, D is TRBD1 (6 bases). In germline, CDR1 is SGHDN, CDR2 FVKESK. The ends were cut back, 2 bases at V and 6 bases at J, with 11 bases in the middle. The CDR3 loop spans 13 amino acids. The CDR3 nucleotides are TGTGCCAGCAGCCAAACAGGGAAGTTCGAGCAGTACTTC. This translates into CASSQTGKFEQYF.

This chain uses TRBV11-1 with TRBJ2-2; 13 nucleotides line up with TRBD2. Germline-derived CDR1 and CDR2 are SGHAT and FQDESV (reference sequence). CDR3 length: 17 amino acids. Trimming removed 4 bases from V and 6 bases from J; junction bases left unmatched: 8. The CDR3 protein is CASSYRTSGRAPGELFF. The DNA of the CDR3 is TGTGCCAGCAGCTATCGAACTAGCGGGAGGGCCCCCGGGGAGCTGTTTTTT.

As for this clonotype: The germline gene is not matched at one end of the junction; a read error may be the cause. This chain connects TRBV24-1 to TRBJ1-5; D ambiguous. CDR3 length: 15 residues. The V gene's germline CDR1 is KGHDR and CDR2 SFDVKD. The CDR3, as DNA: TGTGCCAGCAGTTTATCGGCGGGGAACAATCAGCCCCAGCATTTT. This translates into CASSLSAGNNQPQHF.

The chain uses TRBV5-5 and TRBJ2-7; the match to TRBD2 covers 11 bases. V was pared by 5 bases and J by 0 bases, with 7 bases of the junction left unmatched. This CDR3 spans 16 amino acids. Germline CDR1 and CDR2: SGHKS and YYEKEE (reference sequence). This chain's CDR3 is CASSSGLAALSYEQYF. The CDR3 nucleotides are TGTGCCAGCAGTTCGGGACTAGCGGCGCTCTCCTACGAGCAGTACTTC.

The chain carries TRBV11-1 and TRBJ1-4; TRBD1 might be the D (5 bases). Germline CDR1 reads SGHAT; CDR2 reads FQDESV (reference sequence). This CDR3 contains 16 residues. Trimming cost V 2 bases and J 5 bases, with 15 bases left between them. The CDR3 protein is CASSLSGTATNEKLFF. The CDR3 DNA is TGTGCCAGCAGCTTATCCGGGACGGCGACAAATGAAAAACTGTTTTTT. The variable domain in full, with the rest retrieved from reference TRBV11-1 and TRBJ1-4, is EAEVAQSPRYKITEKSQAVAFWCDPISGHATLYWYRQILGQGPELLVQFQDESVVDDSQLPKDRFSAERLKGVDSTLKIQPAELGDSAMYLCASSLSGTATNEKLFFGSGTQLSVL.

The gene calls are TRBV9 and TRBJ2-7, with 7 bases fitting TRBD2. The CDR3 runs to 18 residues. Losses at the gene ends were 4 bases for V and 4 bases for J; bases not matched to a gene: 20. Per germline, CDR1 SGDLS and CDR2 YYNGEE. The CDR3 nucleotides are TGTGCCAGCAGCTTGGCCTTGGGAACTGGCGGGAGAGGTTACGAGCAGTACTTC. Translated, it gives CASSLALGTGGRGYEQYF.

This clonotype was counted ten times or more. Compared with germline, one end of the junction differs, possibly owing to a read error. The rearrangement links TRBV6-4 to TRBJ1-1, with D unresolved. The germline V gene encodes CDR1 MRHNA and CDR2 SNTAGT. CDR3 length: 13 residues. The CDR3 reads CASSAQLNTEAFF. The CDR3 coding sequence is TGTGCCAGTAGTGCCCAACTGAACACTGAAGCTTTCTTT.

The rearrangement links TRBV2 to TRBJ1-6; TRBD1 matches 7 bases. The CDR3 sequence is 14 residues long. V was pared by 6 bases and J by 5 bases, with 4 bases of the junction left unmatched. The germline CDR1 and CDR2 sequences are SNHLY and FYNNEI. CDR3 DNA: TGTGCCAGCAGGCCAGGGGGGGATAATTCACCCCTCCACTTT. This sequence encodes CASRPGGDNSPLHF.

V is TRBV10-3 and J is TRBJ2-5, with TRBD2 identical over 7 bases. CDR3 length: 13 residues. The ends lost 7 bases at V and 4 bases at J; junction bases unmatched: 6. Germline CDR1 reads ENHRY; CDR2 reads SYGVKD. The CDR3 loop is CAIKRGPGETQYF. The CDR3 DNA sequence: TGTGCCATCAAGCGGGGTCCGGGAGAGACCCAGTACTTC.

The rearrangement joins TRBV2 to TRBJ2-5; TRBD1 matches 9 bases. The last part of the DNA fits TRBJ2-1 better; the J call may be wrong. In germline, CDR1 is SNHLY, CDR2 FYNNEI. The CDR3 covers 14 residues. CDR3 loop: CASPEQGAWETQFF. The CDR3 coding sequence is TGTGCTAGCCCGGAACAGGGGGCTTGGGAGACCCAGTTCTTC.

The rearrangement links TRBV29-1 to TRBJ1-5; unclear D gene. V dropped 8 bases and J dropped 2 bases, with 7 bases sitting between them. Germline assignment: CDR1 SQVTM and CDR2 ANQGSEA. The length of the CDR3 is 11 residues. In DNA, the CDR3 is TGCAGCTTCGATGGCAATCAGCCCCAGCATTTT. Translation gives CSFDGNQPQHF.

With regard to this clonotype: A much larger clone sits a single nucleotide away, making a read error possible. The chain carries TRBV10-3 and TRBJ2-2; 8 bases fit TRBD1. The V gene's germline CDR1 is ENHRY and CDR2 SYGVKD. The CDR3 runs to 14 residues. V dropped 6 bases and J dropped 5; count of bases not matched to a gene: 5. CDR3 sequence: CAIRDRGETGELFF. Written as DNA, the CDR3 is TGTGCCATCAGAGACAGGGGAGAGACCGGGGAGCTGTTTTTT.

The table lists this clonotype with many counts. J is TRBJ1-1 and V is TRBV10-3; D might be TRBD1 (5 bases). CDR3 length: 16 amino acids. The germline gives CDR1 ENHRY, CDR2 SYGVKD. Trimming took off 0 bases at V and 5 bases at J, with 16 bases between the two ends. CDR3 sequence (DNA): TGTGCCATCAGTGAGTCGAGCCGAGGGGAGAGGACTGAAGCTTTCTTT. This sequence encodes CAISESSRGERTEAFF.

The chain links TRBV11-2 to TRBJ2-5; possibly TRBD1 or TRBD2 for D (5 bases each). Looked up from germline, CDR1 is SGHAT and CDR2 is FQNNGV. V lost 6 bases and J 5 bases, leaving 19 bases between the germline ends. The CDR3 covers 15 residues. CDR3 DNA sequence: TGTGCCAGCAGAAAAACGAGGGGATGGGTTGAGACCCAGTACTTC. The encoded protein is CASRKTRGWVETQYF.

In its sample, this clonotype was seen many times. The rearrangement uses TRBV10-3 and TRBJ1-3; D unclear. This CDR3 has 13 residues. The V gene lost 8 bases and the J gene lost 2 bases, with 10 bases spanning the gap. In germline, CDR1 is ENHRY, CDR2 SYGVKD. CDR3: CAIAAGPGNTIYF. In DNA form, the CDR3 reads TGTGCCATCGCGGCAGGTCCTGGAAACACCATATATTTT.

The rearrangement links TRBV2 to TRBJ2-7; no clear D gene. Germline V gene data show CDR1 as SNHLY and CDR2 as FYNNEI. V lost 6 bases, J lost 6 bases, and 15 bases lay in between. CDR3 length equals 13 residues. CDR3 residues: CASSESMGPEQYF. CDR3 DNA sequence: TGTGCCAGCAGCGAGAGTATGGGTCCCGAGCAGTACTTC.

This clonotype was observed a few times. Written as DNA, the CDR3 is TGTGCCAGCAGTCAGAGACGCCCGGGACAGGGCTATGGCTACACCTTC. Its protein is CASSQRRPGQGYGYTF. This chain joins TRBV12-3 or TRBV12-4 and TRBJ1-2, with 9 bases lining up with TRBD1. This CDR3 is 16 amino acids long. Trimming removed 5 bases from V and 4 bases from J; junction bases left unmatched: 11.

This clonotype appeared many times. CDR3 coding DNA: TGCAGCGTTGACAGAGGGTATGGCTACACCTTC. This encodes CSVDRGYGYTF. V is TRBV29-1 and J is TRBJ1-2; D not resolved. The CDR3 covers 11 residues. V lost 3 bases and J lost 5, with 7 bases in between. From germline, CDR1 is SQVTM and CDR2 ANQGSEA.